The 14 T cell receptor beta chains below come from one sample, sequenced in a study of T cell responses to AZD1222 COVID-19 vaccine. Using immunoSEQ multiplex PCR, the repertoire was profiled, and TCRdb retains in-frame clones only, with some absent. In the table there are fewer than 200,000 clones, around nine tenths of which are singletons. The source was peripheral blood, collected 28 days after the second dose of the MenACWY control vaccine. These receptors all stem from an adult who received the MenACWY meningococcal vaccine as a control.

This clone showed up just once. J is TRBJ2-3 and V is TRBV7-2; 13 nucleotides agree with TRBD2. The trim removed 5 bases at V and 9 bases at J, leaving 11 bases unmatched. The germline gives CDR1 SGHTA, CDR2 FQGNSA. The CDR3 runs to 16 residues. The CDR3 nucleotides are TGTGCCAGCAGCACTGGGACTAGCGGGGCGACCCCCACGCAGTATTTT. Translating gives CASSTGTSGATPTQYF.

The chain is built from TRBV6-2 or TRBV6-3 and TRBJ1-1; D ambiguous. The CDR3 is 15 amino acids. Germline V gene lookup returns CDR1 MNHEY and CDR2 SVGEGT. Trimming left V 5 bases short and J 0 bases short, with 13 bases between. The CDR3 protein is CASSLGLNMNTEAFF. The CDR3 DNA reads TGTGCCAGCAGTCTAGGACTTAACATGAACACTGAAGCTTTCTTT.

V and J are TRBV4-2 and TRBJ1-3; TRBD1 matches 8 bases. Looked up from germline, CDR1 is LGHNA and CDR2 is YNFKEQ. Trimming removed 1 base from V and 0 bases from J; junction bases left unmatched: 2. CDR3 length equals 16 residues. CDR3 sequence (DNA): TGTGCCAGCAGCCAAGTGGACAGGGTCTCTGGAAACACCATATATTTT. Protein: CASSQVDRVSGNTIYF.

V is TRBV9 and J is TRBJ1-1; D is unclear. Germline V gives CDR1 SGDLS, CDR2 YYNGEE. V was cut by 3 bases and J by 0 bases, with 6 bases left in between. This CDR3 spans 13 amino acids. Here the CDR3 DNA reads TGTGCCAGCAGCGCTCGATTGAACACTGAAGCTTTCTTT. Translating it yields CASSARLNTEAFF. Looking up the rest from reference TRBV9 and TRBJ1-1 gives the full variable domain: DSGVTQTPKHLITATGQRVTLRCSPRSGDLSVYWYQQSLDQGLQFLIQYYNGEERAKGNILERFSAQQFPDLHSELNLSSLELGDSALYFCASSARLNTEAFFGQGTRLTVV.

The V call is TRBV5-1, the J call TRBJ2-1, with no clear D. From germline, CDR1 is SGHRS and CDR2 YFSETQ. Trimming took off 0 bases at V and 5 bases at J, with 15 bases between the two ends. The CDR3 runs 16 residues. CDR3 region: CASSLGQALFNNEQFF. In DNA form, the CDR3 reads TGCGCCAGCAGCTTGGGCCAGGCCCTTTTTAACAATGAGCAGTTCTTC.

The chain uses TRBV7-8 and TRBJ1-2; 9 bases are shared with TRBD1. Looked up from germline, CDR1 is SGHVS and CDR2 is FQNEAQ. V trimming: 1 base; J trimming: 3 bases; junction bases outside the gene matches: 3. The CDR3 consists of 15 residues. CDR3 sequence: CASSLEGQGHYGYTF. CDR3 DNA sequence: TGTGCCAGCAGCTTAGAGGGACAGGGTCACTATGGCTACACCTTC.

V gene TRBV6-2 or TRBV6-3 combines with J gene TRBJ1-1; D is undetermined. V was cut by 6 bases and J by 11 bases, with 16 bases left in between. The CDR3 has 12 amino acids. Per the germline V gene, CDR1 is MNHEY and CDR2 is SVGEGT. DNA of the CDR3: TGTGCCAGCAGCCCTGGGCCGCGGGCGGCTTTCTTT. Translated, it gives CASSPGPRAAFF.

This chain uses TRBV10-3 with TRBJ2-2; 7 nucleotides match TRBD2. Trimming cost V 7 bases and J 5 bases; bases outside gene matches: 13. Germline loops: CDR1 ENHRY, CDR2 SYGVKD. This CDR3 is 16 amino acids long. The CDR3 nucleotides are TGTGCCATCACAAAGGGTGGGGCGGGAGCTACCGGGGAGCTGTTTTTT. Translated: CAITKGGAGATGELFF.

This chain links TRBV5-1 with TRBJ1-2, with a tentative D call TRBD1 (5 bases). The germline V gene encodes CDR1 SGHRS and CDR2 YFSETQ. V lost 0 bases to trimming and J lost 4 bases, with 10 bases between them. The CDR3 has 14 residues. DNA for the CDR3: TGCGCCAGCAGCTTGGACGCAGGGAGCTATGGCTACACCTTC. Its translation: CASSLDAGSYGYTF. Supplemented by reference TRBV5-1 and TRBJ1-2, the full variable domain reads KAGVTQTPRYLIKTRGQQVTLSCSPISGHRSVSWYQQTPGQGLQFLFEYFSETQRNKGNFPGRFSGRQFSNSRSEMNVSTLELGDSALYLCASSLDAGSYGYTFGSGTRLTVV.

This clone appeared a few times. V and J are TRBV27 and TRBJ1-5, with D uncertain. The CDR3 totals 14 residues. V lost 6 bases and J lost 0, with 9 bases in between. In germline, CDR1 is MNHEY, CDR2 SMNVEV (reference sequence). The CDR3 coding sequence is TGTGCCAGCAGCTCCCGGAATAGCAATCAGCCCCAGCATTTT. This codes for CASSSRNSNQPQHF.

The chain combines TRBV7-9 with TRBJ1-1, with unresolved D. The germline V and J ends were trimmed by 5 bases and 5 bases, with 12 bases remaining between them. The V gene's germline CDR1 is SEHNR and CDR2 FQNEAQ (reference sequence). The CDR3 sequence is 13 residues long. This CDR3 is CASSPNSGTEAFF. The CDR3 nucleotides are TGTGCCAGCAGCCCAAACTCCGGGACTGAAGCTTTCTTT.

The chain combines TRBV19 with TRBJ1-1; 7 nucleotides line up with TRBD1. Unmatched junction bases numbered 1, after V lost 3 bases and J lost 6 bases. Germline CDR1 is LNHDA and CDR2 is SQIVND (reference sequence). There are 12 residues in the CDR3. CDR3 region: CASSIGQAEAFF. The CDR3 DNA reads as TGTGCCAGTAGTATCGGACAGGCTGAAGCTTTCTTT.

The genes are TRBV28 and TRBJ2-1; D is possibly TRBD1 (6 bases). Germline loops: CDR1 MDHEN, CDR2 SYDVKM. V shed 11 bases and J shed 10 bases, with 18 bases lying between them. The CDR3 length is 12 residues. CDR3 region: CASQGTTPEQFF. The CDR3 coding sequence is TGTGCCTCCCAAGGGACAACGCCCGAGCAGTTCTTC.

With respect to this clone: This CDR3 is also generated by other DNA sequences in the sample. This rearrangement joins TRBV19 to TRBJ2-7, with 7 bases matching TRBD2. This CDR3 spans 14 amino acids. From germline, CDR1 is LNHDA and CDR2 SQIVND (reference sequence). Trimming cost V 1 base and J 3 bases; bases outside gene matches: 3. CDR3 in amino acids: CASSIAGGSYEQYF. The CDR3 DNA reads as TGTGCCAGTAGTATAGCAGGCGGGAGCTACGAGCAGTACTTC.